This paragraph covers one T cell receptor beta chain sequence. This clonotype was seen only a few times. Its antigen is still unknown. No base-level quality is on record; no much larger clone is a single base apart. RNA from unsorted whole blood was extracted with TRIzol reagent, and germline DNA was obtained with the DNeasy Blood & Tissue kit. Chronic HBV infection was present in the patients, and the patients were treatment-naive at sampling. Before surgery, 3.5 to 4 milliliters of peripheral blood were drawn into K2EDTA tubes. Taken from cysteine to phenylalanine, the CDR3 has 16 residues. Just the 48-base CDR3 DNA is kept, in frame starting at base 1. Sequences MNHEY (CDR1) and SVGAGI (CDR2) are obtained from the germline V gene. V sheds 0 bases and J sheds 0 bases, leaving 6 bases between their ends. The sample belongs to a study of tumor-infiltrating lymphocytes in primary liver carcinoma (TCRdb year 2017). Turning to the overall study: Roughly 5 patients with histopathologically diagnosed primary liver carcinoma underwent surgical resection in China between 2015 and 2016. The five patients, three men and two women aged 30 to 69 years, had hepatocellular carcinoma (four) or combined HCC and intrahepatic cholangiocarcinoma (one). The five patients had tumors staged T1-T3 N0M0, with maximum diameters ranging from roughly 4.2 to 11 cm. Each sample produced about 3.65 to 8 million productive TCRbeta reads, and read depth showed no significant difference between tissue types. Across five regions of each liver tumor, along with adjacent normal tissue and blood, the study brought together TCRbeta repertoire sequencing, expression microarrays and whole-exome sequencing. A total of approximately 35 specimens from 5 patients, comprising some 25 tumor regions, 5 adjacent noncancerous liver tissues and 5 peripheral blood samples, were covered by TCRbeta repertoire sequencing. Repertoires from technical replicates were highly reproducible, with mean shared-clone rates roughly 0.9 and correlation coefficients above 0.98. Broad study findings and their caveats: With just 4 or 5 patients in the study, the authors point out that the findings should be validated in a larger study. The top 250 clones accounted for a significantly greater share of the repertoire in tumors than in blood (p = 0.039). Only the TCR beta chain was sequenced, which likely underestimates true repertoire diversity because unpaired alpha chains were not captured. Consistent with antigen-driven expansion, pairs of tumor regions showed higher repertoire overlap (mean roughly 35%) than either tumor-adjacent pairs (around 17%) or tumor-blood pairs (around 15%). Comparison of CD4+ and CD8+ T cell repertoires was precluded by the use of bulk unsorted samples.

TCRbeta-specific cDNA was reverse-transcribed from around 0.45 ug total RNA using a constant-region primer and ProtoScript II reverse transcriptase. Construction of the TCRbeta libraries relied on three nested rounds of multiplex PCR, following a slightly modified ARM-PCR procedure. Multiplex TRBV1-TRBV30 forward primers and a Cbeta reverse primer were used in the first two PCR rounds, each of which was run for approximately 9 cycles. Sample barcodes and Illumina adapters were attached in a final 25-cycle PCR using Deep VentR polymerase. Before sequencing, amplicons of 200-500 bp were gel-purified using a QIAquick gel extraction kit. TCRbeta amplicons were sequenced on an Illumina HiSeq 2500 with 250-bp paired-end reads. Per the original workflow: To recover full CDR3 sequences, reads were quality-trimmed using Trimmomatic v0.33 and paired reads were then merged using FLASH v1.2.11. V, D and J germline segments were assigned to the rearranged TCRbeta sequences by MiGEC v1.2.1b. Clonotype statistics and Shannon-Wiener diversity indices were calculated with VDJtools v1.0.0. To reduce sampling bias, subsequent analyses other than the diversity analysis used only the 250 most abundant clonotypes in each sample. Using fastp at Q25 and MiXCR, TCRdb reprocessed the public reads and kept productive beta chains. Rows are unified per CDR3 protein, each entry keeping the most common DNA and genes. TCRdb, not the authors, supplied the V and J calls. For this sample the table gives about 310,000 distinct CDR3 sequences, of which 58% were detected only once. 17% of the sample lies in the top ten.

The sequence came from a woman aged 25-40 years with primary liver carcinoma and hepatitis B virus infection. The chain employs TRBV6-5 and TRBJ2-6; the D region possibly corresponds to TRBD2 (6 bases align). Sequenced material: peripheral blood. The sequenced DNA is TGTGCCAGCAGTTACTCGACTAGCTCTGGGGCCAACGTCCTGACTTTC. This is translated as CASSYSTSSGANVLTF.